Shown below are 23 T cell receptor beta chains from a single sample sequenced in a study of blood T cells in healthy people across ages. Sample-barcoded 5' priming and a J-beta primer mix drove a second PCR of roughly 6 to 12 cycles. TCRdb called the 5' RACE reads again in MiXCR, with one record for every CDR3 protein. Altogether approximately 940,000 distinct CDR3 sequences are present, around 46% being singletons, with the ten largest covering 13%. Sequenced sample: blood. These receptors all come from a young man in good health.

As regards this clonotype: Just one base apart from a much larger clone, this may be a read error. The rearrangement uses TRBV28 and TRBJ2-3, with 9 bases fitting TRBD2. From germline, CDR1 is MDHEN and CDR2 SYDVKM. The CDR3 has 14 amino acids. CDR3 nucleotide sequence: TGTGCCGGCAGTGCGGGGGGGTCCCCAGATACGCAGTATTTT. It specifies CAGSAGGSPDTQYF.

This clonotype occurred many times. The V and J genes are TRBV5-1 and TRBJ2-7; D might be TRBD1 (6 bases). This CDR3 spans 13 amino acids. Germline CDR1 and CDR2: SGHRS and YFSETQ. The germline V and J ends were trimmed by 4 bases and 2 bases, with 10 bases remaining between them. The CDR3 DNA is TGCGCCAGCAGCCGGGACATAGCCTACGAGCAGTACTTC. This encodes CASSRDIAYEQYF.

V and J are TRBV28 and TRBJ1-2, with 7 positions matching TRBD1. The germline gives CDR1 MDHEN, CDR2 SYDVKM. V shed 7 bases and J 4 bases; nucleotides not matched to a gene: 12. The CDR3 totals 15 residues. The CDR3 here is CASIGRDSVFYGYTF. The CDR3 bases are TGTGCCAGCATAGGGCGGGACAGTGTCTTCTATGGCTACACCTTC.

The chain links TRBV4-1 to TRBJ1-1; no definite D call. The germline V and J ends were trimmed by 4 bases and 3 bases, with 12 bases remaining between them. Germline values: CDR1 MGHRA, CDR2 YSYEKL. The CDR3 extends over 14 amino acids. CDR3 residues: CASSRARAYTEAFF. In DNA form, the CDR3 reads TGCGCCAGCAGCCGAGCAAGGGCTTACACTGAAGCTTTCTTT.

The table lists this clonotype with a few counts. The chain couples TRBV12-3 or TRBV12-4 to TRBJ1-4, with D tentatively TRBD1 (5 bases). This CDR3 spans 12 amino acids. The V gene lost 6 bases and the J gene lost 10 bases, with 12 bases spanning the gap. The DNA of the CDR3 is TGTGCCAGCAGCCCTCCCCAGGGAAAACTGTTTTTT. This gives the protein CASSPPQGKLFF.

This rearrangement joins TRBV29-1 to TRBJ1-2, with D tentatively TRBD1 (6 bases). V lost 3 bases and J lost 0, with 11 bases in between. The CDR3 consists of 14 residues. Germline CDR1 SQVTM, CDR2 ANQGSEA. The CDR3 coding sequence is TGCAGCGTTGACTCGGACAGAGCTAACTATGGCTACACCTTC. Protein product: CSVDSDRANYGYTF.

The chain is built from TRBV20-1 and TRBJ2-7; D is perhaps TRBD2 (6 bases). Per germline, CDR1 DFQATT and CDR2 SNEGSKA (reference sequence). CDR3 length equals 15 residues. V lost 0 bases to trimming and J lost 6 bases, with 18 bases between them. The CDR3 loop is CSARDPRLARSEQYF. CDR3 nucleotide sequence: TGCAGTGCTAGAGACCCACGGCTAGCGAGATCCGAGCAGTACTTC.

The genes are TRBV10-3 and TRBJ2-5, with D possibly matching TRBD2 (5 bases). Germline lookup yields CDR1 ENHRY and CDR2 SYGVKD. The CDR3 extends over 13 amino acids. The V end was cut by 4 bases, the J end by 5 bases, with 11 bases between. The CDR3 protein is CAISVGGEETQYF. The CDR3, as DNA: TGTGCCATCAGTGTAGGTGGGGAGGAGACCCAGTACTTC.

This chain joins TRBV5-1 and TRBJ2-1, with 9 nucleotides matching TRBD2. Germline CDR1 is SGHRS and CDR2 is YFSETQ. V shed 2 bases, J shed 4 bases, and the junction held 1 base outside the gene matches. The length of the CDR3 is 14 residues. CDR3 coding DNA: TGCGCCAGCAGCTTTAGCGGGAGATACAATGAGCAGTTCTTC. As protein: CASSFSGRYNEQFF.

There are a few counts of this clonotype. The chain employs TRBV20-1 and TRBJ1-6; D gene uncertain. This CDR3 has 14 amino acids. Germline V lookup: CDR1 DFQATT, CDR2 SNEGSKA (reference sequence). Trimming cost V 3 bases and J 6 bases, with 12 bases left between them. The CDR3 bases are TGCAGTGCTAGTTTGCGAGTGTTTAATTCACCCCTCCACTTT. Encoded protein: CSASLRVFNSPLHF.

The J gene is TRBJ1-6, the V gene TRBV5-1; D is undetermined. The CDR3 is made up of 16 amino acids. Germline V gives CDR1 SGHRS, CDR2 YFSETQ. V gave up 2 bases and J gave up 3 bases, with 12 bases separating them. CDR3 in amino acids: CASSLAATGYNSPLHF. The CDR3 coding sequence is TGCGCCAGCAGCTTAGCCGCGACCGGCTATAATTCACCCCTCCACTTT.

This clonotype was counted only a few times. The chain links TRBV6-5 to TRBJ2-1, with 14 bases fitting TRBD2. Germline-derived CDR1 and CDR2 are MNHEY and SVGAGI. The CDR3 totals 18 residues. After removal of 3 bases from V and 5 bases from J, the junction contained 9 bases not matched to a gene. The CDR3 DNA sequence: TGTGCCAGCAGTTATCAACCGACTAGCGGGGGGGTCCACAATGAGCAGTTCTTC. This translates into CASSYQPTSGGVHNEQFF.

The rearrangement uses TRBV3-1 and TRBJ2-1, with D tentatively TRBD2 (6 bases). The CDR3 runs to 14 residues. Germline V gene sequence: CDR1 LGHDT, CDR2 YNNKEL (reference sequence). The ends were cut back, 0 bases at V and 5 bases at J, with 8 bases in the middle. CDR3 loop: CASSQDGGNNEQFF. As DNA, the CDR3 is TGTGCCAGCAGCCAAGATGGGGGGAACAATGAGCAGTTCTTC.

This clonotype was seen once. The rearrangement links TRBV29-1 to TRBJ1-2, with TRBD1 matching 7 bases. With V trimmed by 3 bases and J by 4 bases, 11 bases remained unmatched. This CDR3 is built from 15 residues. Germline CDR1 is SQVTM and CDR2 is ANQGSEA. The CDR3 here is CSVDGGRTGAYGYTF. The CDR3 nucleotides read TGCAGCGTTGATGGGGGACGGACAGGAGCCTATGGCTACACCTTC. The full variable domain, rest sourced from reference TRBV29-1 and TRBJ1-2, is SAVISQKPSRDICQRGTSLTIQCQVDSQVTMMFWYRQQPGQSLTLIATANQGSEATYESGFVIDKFPISRPNLTFSTLTVSNMSPEDSSIYLCSVDGGRTGAYGYTFGSGTRLTVV.

This clonotype was picked up a small number of times. The chain joins TRBV5-1 to TRBJ1-2; D might be TRBD1 (5 bases). Trimming cost V 4 bases and J 9 bases, with 16 bases left between them. The CDR3 has 13 residues. The germline gives CDR1 SGHRS, CDR2 YFSETQ. Here the CDR3 reads CASSVESQGSYTF. CDR3 DNA: TGCGCCAGCAGCGTGGAAAGTCAGGGTAGCTACACCTTC.

The chain joins TRBV29-1 to TRBJ1-6; TRBD1 matches 11 bases. The CDR3 spans 15 residues. Germline V CDR1 and CDR2: SQVTM, ANQGSEA. V shed 6 bases and J 4 bases; nucleotides not matched to a gene: 5. The CDR3 region is CSVPGQGAYNSPLHF. The CDR3 bases are TGCAGCGTGCCAGGACAGGGGGCGTATAATTCACCCCTCCACTTT.

This clonotype has only a few counts. V usage is TRBV12-3 or TRBV12-4 and J usage is TRBJ2-5; no reliable D call. This CDR3 contains 14 residues. With 3 bases removed from V and 7 bases from J, the gap between germline ends came to 15 bases. The CDR3 spells CASSFGDSFGTQYF. The CDR3 nucleotides are TGTGCCAGCAGTTTTGGCGATTCGTTCGGGACCCAGTACTTC.

This clonotype has just a few counts. This chain joins TRBV4-1 and TRBJ2-1; 8 bases map to TRBD1. The germline V gene encodes CDR1 MGHRA and CDR2 YSYEKL. With V trimmed by 4 bases and J by 1 base, 12 bases remained unmatched. The CDR3 is 18 residues long. CDR3 region: CASSLRTGTVRSYNEQFF. For the CDR3, the DNA is TGCGCCAGCAGCCTACGGACAGGGACGGTGAGGTCCTACAATGAGCAGTTCTTC.

This rearrangement joins TRBV28 to TRBJ2-2; 11 positions agree with TRBD2. Germline V gene data show CDR1 as MDHEN and CDR2 as SYDVKM. Trimming cost V 3 bases and J 0 bases; bases outside gene matches: 3. The CDR3 consists of 17 residues. The CDR3 sequence is CASSFAGLAANTGELFF. CDR3 nucleotide sequence: TGTGCCAGCAGTTTTGCGGGACTAGCGGCGAACACCGGGGAGCTGTTTTTT.

This clonotype was observed a single time. Germline and junction disagree at one end, which may indicate a read error. This chain joins TRBV4-1 and TRBJ2-5; 8 bases align to TRBD1. Near its end, the DNA agrees better with TRBJ2-7, so the J call may be wrong. The CDR3 is 16 residues long. CDR1 and CDR2 (germline): MGHRA, YSYEKL. The CDR3 sequence is CANSQEDRALAYEQYF. As DNA, the CDR3 is TGCGCCAACAGCCAAGAGGACAGGGCATTAGCCTACGAGCAGTACTTC.

The table lists this clonotype with a few counts. The chain employs TRBV27 and TRBJ2-1; tentatively, D is TRBD2 (5 bases). V shed 5 bases and J shed 8 bases, with 10 bases lying between them. Germline values: CDR1 MNHEY, CDR2 SMNVEV (reference sequence). CDR3 length equals 12 residues. CDR3 loop: CASSETRDEQFF. CDR3 nucleotides: TGTGCCAGCAGTGAAACTAGAGATGAGCAGTTCTTC.

The chain combines TRBV6-2 or TRBV6-3 with TRBJ1-5; D may be TRBD1 (6 bases). Trimming removed 9 bases at V and 3 bases at J, with 12 bases between. CDR1 MNHEY and CDR2 SVGEGT come from the germline V gene. This CDR3 has 13 residues. As DNA, the CDR3 is TGTGCCAGTCGACAGGCCATCAATCAGCCCCAGCATTTT. Encoded protein: CASRQAINQPQHF.

V gene TRBV20-1 combines with J gene TRBJ2-7; 9 bases fit TRBD1. The assigned J gene may be wrong: the sequence end matches TRBJ2-4 better. Germline-derived CDR1 and CDR2 are DFQATT and SNEGSKA (reference sequence). This CDR3 region has 15 residues. The CDR3 reads CSARDHRGLGNIQYF. CDR3 sequence (DNA): TGCAGTGCTAGAGATCACAGGGGGCTAGGAAACATTCAGTACTTC.